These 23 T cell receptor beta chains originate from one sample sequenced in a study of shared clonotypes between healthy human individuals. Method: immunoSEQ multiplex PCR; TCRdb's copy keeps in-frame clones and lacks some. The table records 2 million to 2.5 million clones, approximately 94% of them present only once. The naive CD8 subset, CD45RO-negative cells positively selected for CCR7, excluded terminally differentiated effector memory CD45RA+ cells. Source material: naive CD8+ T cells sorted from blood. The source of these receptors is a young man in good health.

CDR3 nucleotides: TGCGCCAGCTGCCCTGGGGACAGCGAGGGAGAGACCCAGTACTTC. Translating it yields CASCPGDSEGETQYF. The gene calls are TRBV23-1 and TRBJ2-5; 7 bases line up with TRBD1. TRBV23-1 is an ORF, with its function uncertain. V was clipped by 8 bases and J by 4 bases; unmatched bases: 13. This CDR3 is 15 amino acids long.

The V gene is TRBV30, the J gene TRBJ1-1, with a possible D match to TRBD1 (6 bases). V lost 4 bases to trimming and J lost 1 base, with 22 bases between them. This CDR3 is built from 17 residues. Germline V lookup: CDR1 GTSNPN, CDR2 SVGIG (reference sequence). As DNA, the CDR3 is TGTGCCTGGACCCCCATCCGAACCACAGGGCCGAACACTGAAGCTTTCTTT. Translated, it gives CAWTPIRTTGPNTEAFF.

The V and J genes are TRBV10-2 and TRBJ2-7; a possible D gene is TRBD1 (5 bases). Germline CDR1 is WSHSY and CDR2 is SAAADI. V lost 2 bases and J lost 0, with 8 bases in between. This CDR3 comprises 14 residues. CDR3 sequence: CASSEETDSYEQYF. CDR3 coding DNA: TGCGCCAGCAGTGAGGAGACAGACTCCTACGAGCAGTACTTC.

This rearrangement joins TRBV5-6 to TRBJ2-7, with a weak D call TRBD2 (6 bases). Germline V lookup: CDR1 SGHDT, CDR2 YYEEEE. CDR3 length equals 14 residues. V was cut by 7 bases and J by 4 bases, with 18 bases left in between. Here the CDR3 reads CASRINGGGYEQYF. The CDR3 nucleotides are TGTGCCAGCCGTATTAACGGGGGAGGATACGAGCAGTACTTC.

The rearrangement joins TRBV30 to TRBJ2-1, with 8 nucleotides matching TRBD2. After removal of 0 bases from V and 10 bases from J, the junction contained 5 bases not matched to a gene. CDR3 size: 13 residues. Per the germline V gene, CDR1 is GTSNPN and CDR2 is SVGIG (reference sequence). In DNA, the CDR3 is TGTGCCTGGAGTGTACTAGCGGAACAAGAGCAGTTCTTC. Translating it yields CAWSVLAEQEQFF.

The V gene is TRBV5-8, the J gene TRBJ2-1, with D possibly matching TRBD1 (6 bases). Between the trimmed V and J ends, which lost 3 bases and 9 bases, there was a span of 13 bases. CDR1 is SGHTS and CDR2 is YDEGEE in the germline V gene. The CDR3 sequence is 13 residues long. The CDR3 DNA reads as TGTGCCAGCAGCTCACCAGGGGAGAGTGAGCAGTTCTTC. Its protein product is CASSSPGESEQFF.

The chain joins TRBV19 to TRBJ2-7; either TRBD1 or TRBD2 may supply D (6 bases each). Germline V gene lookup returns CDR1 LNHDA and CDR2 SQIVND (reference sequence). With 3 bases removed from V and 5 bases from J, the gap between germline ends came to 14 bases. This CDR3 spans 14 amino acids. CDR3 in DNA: TGTGCCAGTAGTATCGGGGGCGCCCTCCACGAGCAGTACTTC. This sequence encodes CASSIGGALHEQYF.

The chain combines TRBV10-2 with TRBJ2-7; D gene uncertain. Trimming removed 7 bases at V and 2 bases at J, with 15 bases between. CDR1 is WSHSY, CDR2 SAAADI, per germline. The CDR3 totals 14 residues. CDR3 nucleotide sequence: TGCGCCAGCACTCCTAAAGTACGAGCCTACGAGCAGTACTTC. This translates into CASTPKVRAYEQYF.

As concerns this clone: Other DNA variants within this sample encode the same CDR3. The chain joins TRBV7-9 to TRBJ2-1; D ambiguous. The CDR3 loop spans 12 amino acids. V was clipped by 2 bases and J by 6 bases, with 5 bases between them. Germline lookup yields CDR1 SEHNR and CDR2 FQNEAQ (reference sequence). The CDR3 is CASSLSSNEQFF. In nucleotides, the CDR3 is TGTGCCAGCAGCTTATCATCCAATGAGCAGTTCTTC.

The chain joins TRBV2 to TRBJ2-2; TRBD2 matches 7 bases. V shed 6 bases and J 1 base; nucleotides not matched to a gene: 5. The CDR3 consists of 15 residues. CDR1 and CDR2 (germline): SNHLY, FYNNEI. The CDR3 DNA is TGTGCCAGCAGGCGGGGGAGCGAGAACACCGGGGAGCTGTTTTTT. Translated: CASRRGSENTGELFF. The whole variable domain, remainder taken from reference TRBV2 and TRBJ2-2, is EPEVTQTPSHQVTQMGQEVILRCVPISNHLYFYWYRQILGQKVEFLVSFYNNEISEKSEIFDDQFSVERPDGSNFTLKIRSTKLEDSAMYFCASRRGSENTGELFFGEGSRLTVL.

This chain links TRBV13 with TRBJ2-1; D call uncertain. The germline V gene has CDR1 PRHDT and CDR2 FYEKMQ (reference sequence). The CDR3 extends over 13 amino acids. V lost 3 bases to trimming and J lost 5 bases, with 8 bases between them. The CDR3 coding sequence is TGTGCCAGCAGCTTCCGTATCGACAATGAGCAGTTCTTC. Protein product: CASSFRIDNEQFF.

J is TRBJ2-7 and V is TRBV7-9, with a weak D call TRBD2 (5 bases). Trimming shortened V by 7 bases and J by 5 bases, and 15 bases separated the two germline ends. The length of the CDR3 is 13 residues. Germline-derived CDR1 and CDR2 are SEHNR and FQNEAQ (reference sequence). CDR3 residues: CASTGIRPHEQYF. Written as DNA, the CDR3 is TGTGCCAGCACGGGGATTCGGCCCCACGAGCAGTACTTC.

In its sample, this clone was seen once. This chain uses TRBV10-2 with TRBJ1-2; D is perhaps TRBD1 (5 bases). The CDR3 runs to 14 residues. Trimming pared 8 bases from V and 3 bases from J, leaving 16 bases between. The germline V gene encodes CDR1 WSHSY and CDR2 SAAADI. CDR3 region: CASDAGEEDYGYTF. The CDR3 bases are TGCGCCAGCGATGCGGGGGAGGAGGACTATGGCTACACCTTC.

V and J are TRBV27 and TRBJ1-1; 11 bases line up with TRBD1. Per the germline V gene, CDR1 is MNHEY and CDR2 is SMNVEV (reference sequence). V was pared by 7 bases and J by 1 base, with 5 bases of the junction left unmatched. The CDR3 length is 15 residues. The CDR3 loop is CASTPGTGGNTEAFF. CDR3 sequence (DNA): TGTGCCAGCACCCCCGGGACAGGGGGGAACACTGAAGCTTTCTTT.

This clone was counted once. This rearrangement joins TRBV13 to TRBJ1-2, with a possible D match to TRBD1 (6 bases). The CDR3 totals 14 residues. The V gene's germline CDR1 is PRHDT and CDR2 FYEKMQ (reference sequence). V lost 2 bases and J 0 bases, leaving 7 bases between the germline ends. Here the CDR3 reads CASSLTGTNYGYTF. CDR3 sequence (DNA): TGTGCCAGCAGCTTAACAGGGACTAACTATGGCTACACCTTC.

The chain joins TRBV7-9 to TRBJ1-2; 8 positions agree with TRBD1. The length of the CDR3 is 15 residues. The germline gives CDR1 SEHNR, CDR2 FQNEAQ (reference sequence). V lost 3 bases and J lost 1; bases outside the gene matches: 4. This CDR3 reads CASSLGTGFNYGYTF. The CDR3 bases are TGTGCCAGCAGCTTGGGGACAGGATTTAACTATGGCTACACCTTC.

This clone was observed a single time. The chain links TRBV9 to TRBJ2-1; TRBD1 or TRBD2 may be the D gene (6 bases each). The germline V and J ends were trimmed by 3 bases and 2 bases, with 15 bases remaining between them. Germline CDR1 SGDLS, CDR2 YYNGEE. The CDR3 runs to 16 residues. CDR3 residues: CASSDAGGPAYNEQFF. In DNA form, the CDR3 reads TGTGCCAGCAGCGATGCCGGGGGCCCTGCCTACAATGAGCAGTTCTTC. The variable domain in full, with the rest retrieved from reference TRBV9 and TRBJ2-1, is DSGVTQTPKHLITATGQRVTLRCSPRSGDLSVYWYQQSLDQGLQFLIQYYNGEERAKGNILERFSAQQFPDLHSELNLSSLELGDSALYFCASSDAGGPAYNEQFFGPGTRLTVL.

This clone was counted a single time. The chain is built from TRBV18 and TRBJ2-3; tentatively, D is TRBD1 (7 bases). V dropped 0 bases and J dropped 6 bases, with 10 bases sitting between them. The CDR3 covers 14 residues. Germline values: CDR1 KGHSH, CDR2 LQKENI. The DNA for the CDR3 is TGTGCCAGCTCACCACCCAGGGGGGTGGATACGCAGTATTTT. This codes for CASSPPRGVDTQYF. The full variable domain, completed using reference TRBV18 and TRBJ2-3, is NAGVMQNPRHLVRRRGQEARLRCSPMKGHSHVYWYRQLPEEGLKFMVYLQKENIIDESGMPKERFSAEFPKEGPSILRIQQVVRGDSAAYFCASSPPRGVDTQYFGPGTRLTVL.

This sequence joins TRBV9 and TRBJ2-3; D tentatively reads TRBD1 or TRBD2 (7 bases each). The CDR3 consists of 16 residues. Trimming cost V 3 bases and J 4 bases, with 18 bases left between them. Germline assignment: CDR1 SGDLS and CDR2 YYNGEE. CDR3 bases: TGTGCCAGCAGCGCCGAGGGAGGGGGCGGCTCAGATACGCAGTATTTT. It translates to CASSAEGGGGSDTQYF.

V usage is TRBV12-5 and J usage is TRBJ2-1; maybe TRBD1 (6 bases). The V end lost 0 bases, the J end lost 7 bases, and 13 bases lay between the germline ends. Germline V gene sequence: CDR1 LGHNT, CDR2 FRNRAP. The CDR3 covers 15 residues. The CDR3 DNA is TGTGCTAGTGGTTTGGTACAGGGCCCGGGGAATGAGCAGTTCTTC. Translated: CASGLVQGPGNEQFF.

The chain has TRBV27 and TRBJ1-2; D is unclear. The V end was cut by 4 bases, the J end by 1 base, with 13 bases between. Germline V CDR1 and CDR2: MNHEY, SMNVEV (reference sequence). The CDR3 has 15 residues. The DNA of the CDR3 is TGTGCCAGCAGTTCACGGTCCCTATTTAACTATGGCTACACCTTC. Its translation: CASSSRSLFNYGYTF.

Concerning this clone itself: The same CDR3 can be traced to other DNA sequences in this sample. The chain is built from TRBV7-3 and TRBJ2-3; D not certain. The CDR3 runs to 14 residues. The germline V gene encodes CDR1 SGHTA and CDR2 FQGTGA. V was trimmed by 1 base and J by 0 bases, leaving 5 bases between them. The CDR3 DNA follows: TGTGCCAGCAGCTTAATAGGTAGCACAGATACGCAGTATTTT. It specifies CASSLIGSTDTQYF. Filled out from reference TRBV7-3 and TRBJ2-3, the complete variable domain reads GAGVSQTPSNKVTEKGKYVELRCDPISGHTALYWYRQSLGQGPEFLIYFQGTGAADDSGLPNDRFFAVRPEGSVSTLKIQRTERGDSAVYLCASSLIGSTDTQYFGPGTRLTVL.

CDR3 nucleotides: TGTGCCTGGAGGACCAGGGGTAATGAAAAACTGTTTTTT. Translation: CAWRTRGNEKLFF. The chain joins TRBV30 to TRBJ1-4; possible D gene TRBD1, 6 bases. Germline V CDR1 and CDR2: GTSNPN, SVGIG (reference sequence). The CDR3 contains 13 residues. V was shortened by 3 bases and J by 4 bases, with 9 bases between the two germline ends.